What follows describes a single TCR beta chain. Antigen unknown. Trimming removed 2 bases at V and 2 bases at J, with 12 bases between. CDR3 size: 15 residues. The germline V gene has CDR1 LNHDA and CDR2 SQIVND (reference sequence). This sample stems from a study of response to subunit inactivated influenza vaccine. Study findings and constraints: Authors suggested that a seasonal influenza vaccination recruits few new T cells each time.

TCRdb processed the RT-PCR reads anew with MiXCR; each CDR3 protein has one entry. Of roughly 570,000 distinct CDR3 sequences in the sample, 13% to 15% were seen once. This chain uses TRBV19 with TRBJ2-5; tentative D call: TRBD2 (6 bases). The material sequenced was PBMCs from blood, taken 11 to 12 days after vaccination. This TCR derives from a man aged 45-65 years who received an inactivated influenza vaccine. The CDR3 DNA reads TGTGCCAGTAGTATAACAGGACTAAGTCAAGAGACCCAGTACTTC. The encoded protein is CASSITGLSQETQYF.